This paragraph covers one TCR beta chain sequence. This record belongs to a study of shared clonotypes between healthy human individuals. The donors were adults (healthy and HIV-negative) with no recent acute infections or vaccinations. Measured with immunoSEQ multiplex PCR; TCRdb has only the in-frame clones, and not every one. The sample carries 2.5 million or so clones, approximately 90% recorded once. Trimming took off 3 bases at V and 5 bases at J, with 14 bases between the two ends. The germline gives CDR1 SGHTA, CDR2 FQGNSA. The CDR3 covers 16 residues. This sequence was found in a young man in good health. Sequencing was carried out using naive CD4+ T cells sorted from blood. Documented subset: CD45RA+ positively selected. The rearrangement links TRBV7-2 to TRBJ1-6, with D maybe TRBD1 (5 bases). Here the CDR3 reads CASSLGGSHNNSPLHF. For the CDR3, the DNA is TGTGCCAGCAGCTTGGGGGGTAGCCATAATAATTCACCCCTCCACTTT.